The present T cell receptor beta chain was sequenced within a study of cytomegalovirus exposure and HLA in healthy donors. This clone was counted a few times. The target antigen is unknown. PCR primers comprised 60 Vbeta and 13 Jbeta primers. Sequencing used immunoSEQ multiplex PCR; TCRdb keeps in-frame clones, though not all of them. The profile shows almost 200,000 clones, 79% of them singletons. The CDR3 totals 13 residues. Germline V gene sequence: CDR1 SGHNT, CDR2 YYREEE (reference sequence). Trimming stripped 2 bases from V and 3 bases from J, with 8 bases between. Overall study results and limits: A later analysis by the authors found several of the most significant clusters apparently linked to common viral pathogens. A previous analysis found most TCR beta V segments productive roughly 87% or roughly 30% of the time. With DRB1 most and HLA-C fewest, TCR association rates differed between HLA loci in a later analysis. The study listed under 200 cytomegalovirus-associated TCR beta chains.

Sequencing used PBMCs. The receptor's source is a woman in her thirties in good health and CMV-seropositive. The V gene is TRBV5-4, the J gene TRBJ1-2, with D unresolved. CDR3 DNA: TGTGCCAGCAGCTTCGGGGATTACTATGGCTACACCTTC. Amino acid sequence: CASSFGDYYGYTF.